This entry lists 26 T cell receptor beta chains sequenced from one sample in a study of beta chain features in type 1 diabetes. Expressed TCRB transcripts were sequenced after all isolated RNA was converted to cDNA. Data came from immunoSEQ multiplex PCR; TCRdb stores just in-frame clones and leaves some out. Among 300,000 to 450,000 clones listed, around 12% were seen once. Sequencing was performed on naive CD4+ T cells from blood. The receptor set was obtained from a man younger than 35 in good health.

This chain connects TRBV2 to TRBJ1-1; D is unclear. CDR1 is SNHLY and CDR2 is FYNNEI in the germline V gene. The germline V and J ends were trimmed by 4 bases and 1 base, with 10 bases remaining between them. This CDR3 has 14 residues. The CDR3 is CASSVGQANTEAFF. The CDR3 DNA reads as TGTGCCAGCAGTGTTGGGCAGGCGAACACTGAAGCTTTCTTT.

In this sample, this clone turned up a few times. This chain links TRBV28 with TRBJ1-5; D not certain. Germline V CDR1 and CDR2: MDHEN, SYDVKM. V was cut by 8 bases and J by 1 base, with 6 bases left in between. The CDR3 spans 12 residues. This CDR3 is CASDLSNQPQHF. For the CDR3, the DNA is TGTGCCAGCGATCTAAGCAATCAGCCCCAGCATTTT.

The chain combines TRBV6-5 with TRBJ2-1; no clear D gene. CDR3 size: 11 residues. Between the trimmed V and J ends, which lost 4 bases and 5 bases, there was a span of 3 bases. Germline loops: CDR1 MNHEY, CDR2 SVGAGI. The CDR3 sequence: CASSSNNEQFF. CDR3 DNA sequence: TGTGCCAGCAGTTCTAACAATGAGCAGTTCTTC.

The chain carries TRBV18 and TRBJ1-5, with 8 bases aligning to TRBD1. The CDR3 spans 15 residues. The germline gives CDR1 KGHSH, CDR2 LQKENI. The V and J ends lost 3 bases and 5 bases, in that order; junction bases with no gene match: 6. CDR3: CASSPGQGRDQPQHF. In nucleotides, the CDR3 is TGTGCCAGCTCACCCGGACAGGGAAGGGATCAGCCCCAGCATTTT.

The chain carries TRBV7-2 and TRBJ2-3; D possibly corresponds to TRBD2 (6 bases). CDR1 is SGHTA, CDR2 FQGNSA, per germline. The germline V and J ends were trimmed by 3 bases and 0 bases, with 19 bases remaining between them. CDR3 length: 18 amino acids. The CDR3 DNA is TGTGCCAGCAGCTTGACCTCACATAGCGGCCTTAGCACAGATACGCAGTATTTT. It encodes CASSLTSHSGLSTDTQYF.

The rearrangement joins TRBV9 to TRBJ2-2; 13 bases fit TRBD2. The trim removed 4 bases at V and 2 bases at J, leaving 5 bases unmatched. The CDR3 is 17 residues long. Germline V lookup: CDR1 SGDLS, CDR2 YYNGEE. The CDR3 nucleotides read TGTGCCAGCAGCTCTTGGACTAGCGGGGGAAACACCGGGGAGCTGTTTTTT. Amino acid sequence: CASSSWTSGGNTGELFF.

This clone was counted a few times. The chain couples TRBV5-4 to TRBJ2-7; 8 bases line up with TRBD2. The CDR3 has 15 residues. With V trimmed by 0 bases and J by 3 bases, 5 bases remained unmatched. Germline V gives CDR1 SGHNT, CDR2 YYREEE (reference sequence). CDR3 in DNA: TGTGCCAGCAGCTTGGAAGCGGGAGTGGACTACGAGCAGTACTTC. Translation: CASSLEAGVDYEQYF.

The rearrangement uses TRBV7-2 and TRBJ2-6; D may be TRBD1 (6 bases). Germline-derived CDR1 and CDR2 are SGHTA and FQGNSA. V was shortened by 4 bases and J by 2 bases, with 21 bases between the two germline ends. The CDR3 consists of 19 residues. The CDR3 sequence is CASSSRPGQRNPGANVLTF. CDR3 in DNA: TGTGCCAGCAGCTCCCGTCCTGGACAGCGAAACCCTGGGGCCAACGTCCTGACTTTC.

Only a few counts were recorded for this clone. The chain links TRBV7-9 to TRBJ2-1, with TRBD2 as a possible D gene (6 bases). CDR1 SEHNR and CDR2 FQNEAQ come from the germline V gene (reference sequence). Trimming took off 5 bases at V and 10 bases at J, with 18 bases between the two ends. CDR3 length: 14 residues. CDR3 loop: CASSNRESFPEQFF. CDR3 nucleotide sequence: TGTGCCAGCAGCAACCGGGAGTCCTTCCCCGAGCAGTTCTTC.

This clone was counted only a few times. Within the sample, other DNA sequences also encode this same CDR3. The rearrangement links TRBV5-1 to TRBJ2-1; 9 positions match TRBD1. V trimming: 0 bases; J trimming: 3 bases; junction bases outside the gene matches: 1. This CDR3 contains 15 residues. Per germline, CDR1 SGHRS and CDR2 YFSETQ. The CDR3 sequence is CASSLGQGVYNEQFF. As DNA, the CDR3 is TGCGCCAGCAGCTTGGGACAGGGGGTCTACAATGAGCAGTTCTTC.

This clone was seen a few times. The V gene is TRBV27, the J gene TRBJ1-3, with D unresolved. V was trimmed by 0 bases and J by 0 bases, leaving 9 bases between them. The CDR3 is 16 residues long. Germline V gene lookup returns CDR1 MNHEY and CDR2 SMNVEV (reference sequence). The CDR3 sequence: CASSLSARFSGNTIYF. The CDR3 bases are TGTGCCAGCAGTTTATCCGCACGGTTCTCTGGAAACACCATATATTTT.

The chain recombines TRBV19 with TRBJ2-3; D is unclear. The germline V gene has CDR1 LNHDA and CDR2 SQIVND (reference sequence). The CDR3 is 14 residues long. With 4 bases removed from V and 5 bases from J, the gap between germline ends came to 13 bases. In nucleotides, the CDR3 is TGTGCCAGTAGTAGAGACTCGGTACGAGATACGCAGTATTTT. Encoded protein: CASSRDSVRDTQYF.

This sequence joins TRBV9 and TRBJ2-5; 7 bases fit TRBD1. The CDR3 has 14 amino acids. With V trimmed by 4 bases and J by 11 bases, 14 bases remained unmatched. CDR1 SGDLS and CDR2 YYNGEE come from the germline V gene. CDR3 sequence reads: CASSSGQTIDEQYF. The DNA of the CDR3 is TGTGCCAGCAGCTCGGGACAGACTATCGATGAGCAGTACTTC.

This clone has only a few counts. The chain has TRBV7-9 and TRBJ1-2; D gene uncertain. The CDR3 length is 14 residues. The germline V and J ends were trimmed by 1 base and 1 base, with 7 bases remaining between them. Germline V CDR1 and CDR2: SEHNR, FQNEAQ (reference sequence). CDR3 DNA: TGTGCCAGCAGCTTAGTAGCCGTTAACTATGGCTACACCTTC. Amino acids: CASSLVAVNYGYTF.

This rearrangement joins TRBV6-6 to TRBJ2-7, with 9 bases identical to TRBD1. Trimming removed 9 bases from V and 3 bases from J; junction bases left unmatched: 3. The CDR3 is made up of 12 amino acids. Looked up from germline, CDR1 is MNHNY and CDR2 is SVGAGI (reference sequence). DNA of the CDR3: TGTGCCAGTTTGGACAGGGGCTACGAGCAGTACTTC. Its protein product is CASLDRGYEQYF.

This clone has a handful of counts. This chain uses TRBV7-9 with TRBJ2-2; 7 nucleotides match TRBD1. Germline V gene sequence: CDR1 SEHNR, CDR2 FQNEAQ (reference sequence). The V and J ends lost 5 bases and 6 bases, in that order; junction bases with no gene match: 3. This CDR3 region has 13 residues. The CDR3 reads CASSQTGPGELFF. In nucleotides, the CDR3 is TGTGCCAGCAGCCAGACAGGGCCCGGGGAGCTGTTTTTT.

The rearrangement uses TRBV11-2 and TRBJ2-1, with D perhaps TRBD1 (5 bases). Germline lookup yields CDR1 SGHAT and CDR2 FQNNGV. V was trimmed by 0 bases and J by 0 bases, leaving 6 bases between them. This CDR3 spans 15 amino acids. The CDR3 bases are TGTGCCAGCAGCTTAGATAGGGGCTCCTACAATGAGCAGTTCTTC. It translates to CASSLDRGSYNEQFF.

This clone was detected only once. The CDR3 protein is CAWSRRDGGYGYTF. CDR3 in DNA: TGTGCCTGGAGTCGGAGGGACGGTGGGTATGGCTACACCTTC. The V and J genes are TRBV30 and TRBJ1-2; D possibly corresponds to TRBD1 (5 bases). CDR1 is GTSNPN, CDR2 SVGIG, per germline (reference sequence). The CDR3 is 14 residues long. V lost 2 bases and J lost 5, with 15 bases in between.

This clone has only a few counts. Here the CDR3 reads CASSWQLSGEQYF. The CDR3, as DNA: TGTGCCAGCAGTTGGCAACTGAGCGGCGAGCAGTACTTC. The chain employs TRBV27 and TRBJ2-5, with a weak D call TRBD2 (5 bases). The tail of the sequence fits TRBJ2-7 better, so the J call may be wrong. The CDR3 length is 13 residues. Germline CDR1 reads MNHEY; CDR2 reads SMNVEV (reference sequence).

This clone was observed a handful of times. The conserved closing phenylalanine or tryptophan is absent in this CDR3, likely reflecting a read error. The DNA is omitted, as the CDR3 cannot be located on it reliably, and the CDR3 follows TCRdb's listing. The chain employs TRBV7-9 and TRBJ2-3; TRBD2 is the table's D call and was not checked against the DNA. The CDR3 length is 14 residues, termini included. The germline CDR1 and CDR2 sequences are SEHNR and FQNEAQ (reference sequence). This chain's CDR3 is CASSFIPTSGAPDV.

This clone was counted between two and nine times. The J gene is TRBJ2-3, the V gene TRBV5-1, with D perhaps matching TRBD2 (6 bases). CDR3 length: 15 amino acids. CDR1 and CDR2 (germline): SGHRS, YFSETQ. Between the trimmed V and J ends, which lost 4 bases and 0 bases, there was a span of 12 bases. CDR3 DNA: TGCGCCAGCAGCGACGCGGGGCAGAGCACAGATACGCAGTATTTT. Translated: CASSDAGQSTDTQYF. The variable domain in full, with the rest retrieved from reference TRBV5-1 and TRBJ2-3, is KAGVTQTPRYLIKTRGQQVTLSCSPISGHRSVSWYQQTPGQGLQFLFEYFSETQRNKGNFPGRFSGRQFSNSRSEMNVSTLELGDSALYLCASSDAGQSTDTQYFGPGTRLTVL.

CDR3 sequence: CASSPGGRGDTQYF. CDR3 nucleotide sequence: TGTGCCAGCAGTCCGGGGGGTCGGGGAGATACGCAGTATTTT. The J gene is TRBJ2-3, the V gene TRBV28; 7 nucleotides align to TRBD2. The length of the CDR3 is 14 residues. The J segment lost 5 bases and the V segment lost 5 bases, leaving 7 bases of the junction unmatched. Germline lookup yields CDR1 MDHEN and CDR2 SYDVKM.

The chain combines TRBV18 with TRBJ1-6; 9 bases are a match to TRBD1. The CDR3 sequence is 16 residues long. Unmatched junction bases numbered 8, after V lost 5 bases and J lost 6 bases. Germline V CDR1 and CDR2: KGHSH, LQKENI. The CDR3 loop reads CASSIYGTGTNSPLHF. The DNA for the CDR3 is TGTGCCAGCTCAATATACGGGACAGGGACTAATTCACCCCTCCACTTT.

CDR3: CASRPGDRGWTQYF. In DNA, the CDR3 is TGTGCTTCAAGACCAGGGGACAGGGGTTGGACCCAGTACTTC. The J gene is TRBJ2-5, the V gene TRBV27; TRBD1 aligns across 10 bases. The CDR3 sequence is 14 residues long. Germline V CDR1 and CDR2: MNHEY, SMNVEV (reference sequence).

This CDR3 reads CAWSASNYGYTF. In DNA form, the CDR3 reads TGTGCCTGGAGTGCAAGCAACTATGGCTACACCTTC. The J gene is TRBJ1-2, the V gene TRBV30; D not certain. Germline CDR1 is GTSNPN and CDR2 is SVGIG (reference sequence). The CDR3 has 12 amino acids. The V and J ends lost 1 base and 2 bases respectively, with 5 bases between them. Full variable domain (outside the CDR3, taken from reference TRBV30 and TRBJ1-2): SQTIHQWPATLVQPVGSPLSLECTVEGTSNPNLYWYRQAAGRGLQLLFYSVGIGQISSEVPQNLSASRPQDRQFILSSKKLLLSDSGFYLCAWSASNYGYTFGSGTRLTVV.

The gene calls are TRBV19 and TRBJ1-5; D remains ambiguous. The V and J ends lost 4 bases and 0 bases respectively, with 16 bases between them. CDR1 is LNHDA, CDR2 SQIVND, per germline (reference sequence). The length of the CDR3 is 17 residues. CDR3 sequence reads: CASSNPMSRYSNQPQHF. For the CDR3, the DNA is TGTGCCAGTAGTAATCCTATGTCGCGTTATAGCAATCAGCCCCAGCATTTT.